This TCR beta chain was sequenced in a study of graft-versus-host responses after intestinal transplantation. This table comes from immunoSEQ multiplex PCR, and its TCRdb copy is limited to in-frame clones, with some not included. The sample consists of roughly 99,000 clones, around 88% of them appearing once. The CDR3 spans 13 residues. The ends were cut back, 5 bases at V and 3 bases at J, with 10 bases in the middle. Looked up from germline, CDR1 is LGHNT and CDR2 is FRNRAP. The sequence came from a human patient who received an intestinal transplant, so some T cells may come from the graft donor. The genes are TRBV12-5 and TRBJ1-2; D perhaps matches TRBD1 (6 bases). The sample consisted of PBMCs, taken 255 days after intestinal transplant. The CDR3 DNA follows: TGTGCTAGTGGTCCCGACAGGTACTATGGCTACACCTTC. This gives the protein CASGPDRYYGYTF.